This T cell receptor beta chain is from a study of cytomegalovirus exposure and HLA in healthy donors. The germline gives CDR1 ENHRY, CDR2 SYGVKD. The V gene end was trimmed by 3 bases and the J gene end by 3 bases; junction bases not matched to a gene: 6. The CDR3 runs 16 residues. Only in-frame clones appear in the TCRdb table, and some are missing; sequencing was by immunoSEQ multiplex PCR. Found here are 140,000 to 150,000 clones, over 80% of them singletons; the top ten hold roughly 4.5%. The chain uses TRBV10-3 and TRBJ2-1; 9 bases align to TRBD2. Sequencing input: PBMCs. This TCR was recovered from a man between 18 and 35 years old in good health and CMV-seropositive. This chain's CDR3 is CAISDIGGRDYNEQFF. In DNA form, the CDR3 reads TGTGCCATCAGTGATATCGGCGGGAGGGACTACAATGAGCAGTTCTTC.